This passage covers 21 T cell receptor beta chains from one sample sequenced in a study of T cell clonotyping in hematopoietic cell transplantation. Data came from immunoSEQ multiplex PCR; TCRdb stores just in-frame clones and leaves some out. The sample includes about 70,000 clones, just under 95% seen only once; the top ten take roughly 1.7%. Material for sequencing was peripheral blood mononuclear cells. The source is a man between 45 and 60 years old in good health. Some clones in this sample may be carry-over from other donors' samples.

A remark on this clone: Other DNA variants within this sample encode the same CDR3. The chain has TRBV27 and TRBJ1-1; D gene uncertain. This CDR3 region has 13 residues. Trimming left V 2 bases short and J 2 bases short, with 6 bases between. Looked up from germline, CDR1 is MNHEY and CDR2 is SMNVEV (reference sequence). CDR3 bases: TGTGCCAGCAGTTTAACAGCTAACACTGAAGCTTTCTTT. It specifies CASSLTANTEAFF.

The gene calls are TRBV18 and TRBJ1-2, with 7 bases lining up with TRBD1. The CDR3 loop spans 14 amino acids. CDR1 KGHSH and CDR2 LQKENI come from the germline V gene. V gave up 3 bases and J gave up 6 bases; unmatched junction bases: 7. Here the CDR3 reads CASSPKDRANGYTF. The CDR3 DNA follows: TGTGCCAGCTCACCTAAAGACAGGGCGAATGGCTACACCTTC.

The chain joins TRBV27 to TRBJ1-4, with 7 positions matching TRBD1. Germline V gene sequence: CDR1 MNHEY, CDR2 SMNVEV (reference sequence). V lost 3 bases, J lost 7 bases, and 5 bases stayed unmatched. CDR3 length equals 14 residues. The chain's CDR3 is CASSLGGGSEKLFF. CDR3 bases: TGTGCCAGCAGTTTGGGAGGGGGCAGTGAAAAACTGTTTTTT.

The chain links TRBV27 to TRBJ1-5; maybe TRBD1 (5 bases). The CDR3 loop spans 15 amino acids. The germline CDR1 and CDR2 sequences are MNHEY and SMNVEV (reference sequence). V lost 7 bases, J lost 0 bases, and 13 bases lay in between. The CDR3 reads CASTISGGSNQPQHF. The CDR3 nucleotides read TGTGCCAGCACGATATCCGGGGGTAGCAATCAGCCCCAGCATTTT.

The CDR3 DNA reads TGTGCCAGCAGTGCCCAGGGTTACGAGCAGTACTTC. Amino acid sequence: CASSAQGYEQYF. The chain uses TRBV27 and TRBJ2-7; TRBD1 is a possible D gene (5 bases). The germline V and J ends were trimmed by 5 bases and 4 bases, with 9 bases remaining between them. The CDR3 consists of 12 residues. Germline-derived CDR1 and CDR2 are MNHEY and SMNVEV (reference sequence).

The V call is TRBV7-8, the J call TRBJ2-7; D gene uncertain. Germline CDR1 SGHVS, CDR2 FQNEAQ. The CDR3 totals 14 residues. V was clipped by 0 bases and J by 5 bases, with 11 bases between them. Here the CDR3 DNA reads TGTGCCAGCAGCTTAGCGTATGGCGGCAACGAGCAGTACTTC. Protein: CASSLAYGGNEQYF. The complete variable domain, with remaining parts taken from reference TRBV7-8 and TRBJ2-7, reads GAGVSQSPRYKVAKRGQDVALRCDPISGHVSLFWYQQALGQGPEFLTYFQNEAQLDKSGLPSDRFFAERPEGSVSTLKIQRTQQEDSAVYLCASSLAYGGNEQYFGPGTRLTVT.

This sequence joins TRBV7-2 and TRBJ2-7, with 8 positions matching TRBD2. V gave up 1 base and J gave up 3 bases; unmatched junction bases: 2. The CDR3 totals 14 residues. Germline CDR1 reads SGHTA; CDR2 reads FQGNSA. The chain's CDR3 is CASSLEAGDYEQYF. CDR3 in DNA: TGTGCCAGCAGCTTAGAAGCGGGAGACTACGAGCAGTACTTC.

The chain joins TRBV4-2 to TRBJ2-2; no clear D gene. The CDR3 extends over 14 amino acids. V lost 0 bases to trimming and J lost 1 base, with 3 bases between them. CDR1 is LGHNA and CDR2 is YNFKEQ in the germline V gene. CDR3 sequence (DNA): TGTGCCAGCAGCCAAGACCAGAACACCGGGGAGCTGTTTTTT. As protein: CASSQDQNTGELFF.

The gene calls are TRBV25-1 and TRBJ1-1; a weak D match, TRBD1 (5 bases). Looked up from germline, CDR1 is MGHDK and CDR2 is SYGVNS. CDR3 size: 11 residues. The V gene lost 6 bases and the J gene lost 10 bases, with 12 bases spanning the gap. In nucleotides, the CDR3 is TGTGCCAGCAGCGACGGGGGGGGAGCTTTCTTT. Its translation is CASSDGGGAFF.

The chain links TRBV28 to TRBJ2-7; 13 bases align to TRBD2. Germline V gene sequence: CDR1 MDHEN, CDR2 SYDVKM. V lost 4 bases and J lost 5; bases outside the gene matches: 5. This CDR3 has 15 amino acids. CDR3 protein: CASSYHGTSGNEQYF. CDR3 bases: TGTGCCAGCAGTTATCACGGGACTAGCGGGAACGAGCAGTACTTC. The full variable domain, in which reference TRBV28 and TRBJ2-7 provide the parts outside the CDR3, is DVKVTQSSRYLVKRTGEKVFLECVQDMDHENMFWYRQDPGLGLRLIYFSYDVKMKEKGDIPEGYSVSREKKERFSLILESASTNQTSMYLCASSYHGTSGNEQYFGPGTRLTVT.

Here the CDR3 reads CASSADNGGNEQFF. CDR3 bases: TGTGCCAGCAGCGCGGACAACGGGGGGAATGAGCAGTTCTTC. This chain uses TRBV5-4 with TRBJ2-1; 7 positions match TRBD2. Germline loops: CDR1 SGHNT, CDR2 YYREEE (reference sequence). V lost 4 bases to trimming and J lost 7 bases; unmatched junction nucleotides: 8. CDR3 length: 14 residues.

The table lists this clone with a few counts. CDR3 amino acids: CASSLMWDTLNTEAFF. The CDR3 bases are TGTGCCAGCAGCTTGATGTGGGACACCTTGAACACTGAAGCTTTCTTT. This chain links TRBV5-4 with TRBJ1-1, with D possibly matching TRBD1 (6 bases). This CDR3 region has 16 residues. V was shortened by 1 base and J by 0 bases, with 13 bases between the two germline ends. Germline lookup yields CDR1 SGHNT and CDR2 YYREEE (reference sequence).

This clone is a singleton in its sample. The J gene is TRBJ1-1, the V gene TRBV5-4, with 7 bases lining up with TRBD1. This CDR3 comprises 15 residues. Trimming at V came to 2 bases and at J to 0 bases, leaving 4 bases not matched to a gene. Per germline, CDR1 SGHNT and CDR2 YYREEE (reference sequence). CDR3 region: CASSLPGQLNTEAFF. DNA of the CDR3: TGTGCCAGCAGCTTACCGGGACAGCTGAACACTGAAGCTTTCTTT.

The genes are TRBV30 and TRBJ2-7; D may be TRBD1 (6 bases). The CDR3 sequence is 11 residues long. V was shortened by 0 bases and J by 6 bases, with 6 bases between the two germline ends. Germline assignment: CDR1 GTSNPN and CDR2 SVGIG (reference sequence). The CDR3 DNA reads TGTGCCTGGAGTGTACAGGGCGAGCAGTACTTC. It is translated as CAWSVQGEQYF.

The chain joins TRBV6-6 to TRBJ1-1; the D is unclear. Between the trimmed V and J ends, which lost 0 bases and 4 bases, there was a span of 12 bases. The CDR3 is 15 amino acids. The germline V gene has CDR1 MNHNY and CDR2 SVGAGI (reference sequence). This CDR3 is CASSYSGPILTEAFF. In DNA, the CDR3 is TGTGCCAGCAGTTACTCGGGTCCCATACTCACTGAAGCTTTCTTT.

This clone was seen more than once but under ten times. The genes are TRBV7-3 and TRBJ2-3, with 11 bases matching TRBD2. CDR1 SGHTA and CDR2 FQGTGA come from the germline V gene. CDR3 size: 16 residues. The ends lost 5 bases at V and 4 bases at J; junction bases unmatched: 8. The CDR3 region has the DNA TGTGCCAGCAGCCCCAATAGCGGGGGGGAGGCAGATACGCAGTATTTT. Protein sequence: CASSPNSGGEADTQYF.

The rearrangement uses TRBV7-9 and TRBJ2-7; D gene ambiguous. The CDR3 loop spans 13 amino acids. Germline V gene lookup returns CDR1 SEHNR and CDR2 FQNEAQ (reference sequence). Trimming cost V 5 bases and J 5 bases, with 13 bases left between them. The CDR3 region is CASSPRTSNEQYF. Written as DNA, the CDR3 is TGTGCCAGCAGCCCGAGGACGTCAAACGAGCAGTACTTC.

The chain combines TRBV27 with TRBJ1-2, with a tentative D call TRBD1 (5 bases). V was shortened by 5 bases and J by 2 bases, with 15 bases between the two germline ends. Germline V gene lookup returns CDR1 MNHEY and CDR2 SMNVEV (reference sequence). The CDR3 is made up of 15 amino acids. The CDR3 loop reads CASSPRARANYGYTF. CDR3 in DNA: TGTGCCAGCAGTCCACGGGCCAGGGCAAACTATGGCTACACCTTC.

The DNA of the CDR3 is TGCGCCAGCAGCCAACTAGCCCTGACAGTACCGAGGCGTAGCAATCAGCCCCAGCATTTT. This sequence encodes CASSQLALTVPRRSNQPQHF. This sequence joins TRBV4-1 and TRBJ1-5, with a possible D match to TRBD1 (5 bases). The germline V and J ends were trimmed by 2 bases and 0 bases, with 23 bases remaining between them. In germline, CDR1 is MGHRA, CDR2 YSYEKL. The CDR3 totals 20 residues.

The chain uses TRBV4-2 and TRBJ2-3, with 8 positions matching TRBD2. CDR3 length: 18 residues. The germline V gene has CDR1 LGHNA and CDR2 YNFKEQ. J gave up 2 bases and V 6 bases, and 16 bases lay outside the gene matches. The CDR3 DNA follows: TGTGCCAGCAGTCTAAGCTGGGCTCCAGCGGGAGACACAGATACGCAGTATTTT. Protein: CASSLSWAPAGDTDTQYF.

This clone was seen only once. V and J are TRBV20-1 and TRBJ1-2; D is unresolved. V gave up 8 bases and J gave up 3 bases, with 10 bases separating them. This CDR3 has 11 amino acids. The germline CDR1 and CDR2 sequences are DFQATT and SNEGSKA (reference sequence). The CDR3 loop reads CSPQLDYGYTF. DNA for the CDR3: TGCAGTCCCCAACTGGACTATGGCTACACCTTC.